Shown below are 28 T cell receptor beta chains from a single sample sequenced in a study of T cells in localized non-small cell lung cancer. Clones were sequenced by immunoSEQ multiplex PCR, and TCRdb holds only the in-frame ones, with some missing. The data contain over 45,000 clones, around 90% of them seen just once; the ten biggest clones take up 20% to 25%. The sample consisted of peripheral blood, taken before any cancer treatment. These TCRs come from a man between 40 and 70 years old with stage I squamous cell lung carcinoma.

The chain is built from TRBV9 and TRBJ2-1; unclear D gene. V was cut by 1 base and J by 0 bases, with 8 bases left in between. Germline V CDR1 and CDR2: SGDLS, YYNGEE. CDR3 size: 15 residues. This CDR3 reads CASSVYTTSYNEQFF. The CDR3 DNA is TGTGCCAGCAGCGTATACACTACCTCCTACAATGAGCAGTTCTTC.

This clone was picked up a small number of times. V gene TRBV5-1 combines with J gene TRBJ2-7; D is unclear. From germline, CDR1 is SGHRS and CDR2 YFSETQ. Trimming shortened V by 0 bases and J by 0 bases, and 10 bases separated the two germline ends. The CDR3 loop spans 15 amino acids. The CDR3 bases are TGCGCCAGCAGCTTGGGCCAGGCGCGCTCCTACGAGCAGTACTTC. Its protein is CASSLGQARSYEQYF.

The CDR3 nucleotides read TGTGCCAGCAGTTTAATAGGCCAACAGGGGCCGGGGAACACTGAAGCTTTCTTT. Residues: CASSLIGQQGPGNTEAFF. The V gene is TRBV28, the J gene TRBJ1-1; 7 bases are a match to TRBD1. The germline gives CDR1 MDHEN, CDR2 SYDVKM. V dropped 2 bases and J dropped 1; count of bases not matched to a gene: 13. CDR3 length equals 18 residues.

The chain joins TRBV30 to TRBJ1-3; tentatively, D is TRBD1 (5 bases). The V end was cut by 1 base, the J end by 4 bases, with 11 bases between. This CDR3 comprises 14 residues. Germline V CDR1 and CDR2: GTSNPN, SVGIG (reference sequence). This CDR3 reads CAWSGGTDGNTIYF. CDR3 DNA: TGTGCCTGGAGTGGAGGGACCGACGGAAACACCATATATTTT.

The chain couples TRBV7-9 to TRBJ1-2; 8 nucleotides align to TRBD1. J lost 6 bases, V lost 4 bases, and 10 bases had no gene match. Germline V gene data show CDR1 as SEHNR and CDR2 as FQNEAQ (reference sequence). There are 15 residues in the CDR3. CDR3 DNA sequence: TGTGCCAGCAGCTCTGGGGTCCAGGGGGCGGATGGCTACACCTTC. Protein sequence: CASSSGVQGADGYTF. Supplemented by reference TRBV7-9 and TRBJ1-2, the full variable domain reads DTGVSQNPRHKITKRGQNVTFRCDPISEHNRLYWYRQTLGQGPEFLTYFQNEAQLEKSRLLSDRFSAERPKGSFSTLEIQRTEQGDSAMYLCASSSGVQGADGYTFGSGTRLTVV.

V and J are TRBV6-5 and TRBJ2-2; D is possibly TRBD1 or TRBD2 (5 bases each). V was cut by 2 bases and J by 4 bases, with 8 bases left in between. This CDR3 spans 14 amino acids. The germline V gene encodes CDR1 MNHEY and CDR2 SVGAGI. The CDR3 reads CASSYGTSTGELFF. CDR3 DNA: TGTGCCAGCAGTTACGGGACGTCCACCGGGGAGCTGTTTTTT.

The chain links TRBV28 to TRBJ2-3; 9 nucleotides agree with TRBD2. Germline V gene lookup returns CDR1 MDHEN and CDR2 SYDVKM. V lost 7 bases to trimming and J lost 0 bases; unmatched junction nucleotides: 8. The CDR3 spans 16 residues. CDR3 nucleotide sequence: TGTGCCAGCAACCCGCCTAGCGGGATCAGCACAGATACGCAGTATTTT. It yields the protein CASNPPSGISTDTQYF.

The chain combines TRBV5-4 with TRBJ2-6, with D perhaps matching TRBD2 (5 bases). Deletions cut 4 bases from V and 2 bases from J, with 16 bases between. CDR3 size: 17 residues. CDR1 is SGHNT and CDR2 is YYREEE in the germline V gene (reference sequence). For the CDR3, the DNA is TGTGCCAGCAGCGCCATGCGTGAGGGTGCTGGGGCCAACGTCCTGACTTTC. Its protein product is CASSAMREGAGANVLTF.

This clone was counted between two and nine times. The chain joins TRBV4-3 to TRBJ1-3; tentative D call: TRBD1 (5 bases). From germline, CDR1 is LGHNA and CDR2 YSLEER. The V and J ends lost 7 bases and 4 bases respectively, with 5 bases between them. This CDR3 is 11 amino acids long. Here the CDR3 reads CASTGGNTIYF. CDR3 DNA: TGCGCCAGCACAGGGGGAAACACCATATATTTT.

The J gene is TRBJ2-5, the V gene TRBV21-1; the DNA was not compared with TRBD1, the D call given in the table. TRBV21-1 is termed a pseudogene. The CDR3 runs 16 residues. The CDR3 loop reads CASSKRGDRDQETQYF. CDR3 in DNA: TGTGCCAGCAGCAAACGGGGGGACAGGGACCAAGAGACCCAGTACTTC.

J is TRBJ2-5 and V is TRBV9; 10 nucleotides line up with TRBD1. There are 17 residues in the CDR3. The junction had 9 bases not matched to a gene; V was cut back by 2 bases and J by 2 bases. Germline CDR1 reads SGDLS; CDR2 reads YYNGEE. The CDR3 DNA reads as TGTGCCAGCAGCGTGGCGACAGGGGGCCGGGGGCAAGAGACCCAGTACTTC. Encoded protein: CASSVATGGRGQETQYF. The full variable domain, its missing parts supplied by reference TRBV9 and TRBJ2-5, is DSGVTQTPKHLITATGQRVTLRCSPRSGDLSVYWYQQSLDQGLQFLIQYYNGEERAKGNILERFSAQQFPDLHSELNLSSLELGDSALYFCASSVATGGRGQETQYFGPGTRLLVL.

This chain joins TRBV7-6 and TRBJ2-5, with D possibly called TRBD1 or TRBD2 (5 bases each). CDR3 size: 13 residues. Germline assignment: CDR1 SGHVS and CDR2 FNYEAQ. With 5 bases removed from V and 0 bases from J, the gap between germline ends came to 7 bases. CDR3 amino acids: CASSRGHQETQYF. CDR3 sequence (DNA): TGTGCCAGCAGCCGGGGACACCAAGAGACCCAGTACTTC. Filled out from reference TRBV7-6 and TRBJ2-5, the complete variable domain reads GAGVSQSPRYKVTKRGQDVALRCDPISGHVSLYWYRQALGQGPEFLTYFNYEAQQDKSGLPNDRFSAERPEGSISTLTIQRTEQRDSAMYRCASSRGHQETQYFGPGTRLLVL.

The CDR3 sequence is CASSQDEAGAYEQYF. The CDR3 DNA reads TGTGCCAGCAGCCAAGACGAGGCGGGAGCCTACGAGCAGTACTTC. The V and J genes are TRBV4-2 and TRBJ2-7; 7 bases align to TRBD2. Germline V lookup: CDR1 LGHNA, CDR2 YNFKEQ. CDR3 size: 15 residues. The V gene end was trimmed by 0 bases and the J gene end by 2 bases; junction bases not matched to a gene: 4.

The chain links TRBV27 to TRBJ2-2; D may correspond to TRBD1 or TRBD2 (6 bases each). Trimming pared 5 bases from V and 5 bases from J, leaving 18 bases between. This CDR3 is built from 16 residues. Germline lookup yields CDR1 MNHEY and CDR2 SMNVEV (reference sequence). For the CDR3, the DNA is TGTGCCAGCAGTGAAGAACAGGGAGGAGGAACCGGGGAGCTGTTTTTT. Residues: CASSEEQGGGTGELFF.

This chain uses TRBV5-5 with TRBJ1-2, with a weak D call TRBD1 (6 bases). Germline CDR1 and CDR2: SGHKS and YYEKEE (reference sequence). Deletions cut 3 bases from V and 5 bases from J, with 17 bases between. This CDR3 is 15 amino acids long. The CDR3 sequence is CASSSNRDLGYGYTF. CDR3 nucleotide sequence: TGTGCCAGCAGCTCAAACAGGGACTTAGGTTATGGCTACACCTTC.

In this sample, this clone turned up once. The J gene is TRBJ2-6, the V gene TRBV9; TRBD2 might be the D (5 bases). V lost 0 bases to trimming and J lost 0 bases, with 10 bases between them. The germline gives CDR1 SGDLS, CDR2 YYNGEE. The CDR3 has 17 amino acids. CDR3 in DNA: TGTGCCAGCAGCGTAGTCCCTCGGGGCTCTGGGGCCAACGTCCTGACTTTC. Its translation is CASSVVPRGSGANVLTF.

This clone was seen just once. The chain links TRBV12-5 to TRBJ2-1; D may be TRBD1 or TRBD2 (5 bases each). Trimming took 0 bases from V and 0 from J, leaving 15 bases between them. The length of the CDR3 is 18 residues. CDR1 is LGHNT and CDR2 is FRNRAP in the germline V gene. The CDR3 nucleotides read TGTGCTAGTGGTTTGGTACGGGACGGAGCCATCTCCTACAATGAGCAGTTCTTC. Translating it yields CASGLVRDGAISYNEQFF.

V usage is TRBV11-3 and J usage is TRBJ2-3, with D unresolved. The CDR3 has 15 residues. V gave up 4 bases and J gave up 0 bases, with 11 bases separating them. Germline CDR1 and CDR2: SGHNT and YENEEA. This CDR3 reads CASSSGPDSTDTQYF. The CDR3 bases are TGTGCCAGCAGCTCCGGCCCGGACAGCACAGATACGCAGTATTTT.

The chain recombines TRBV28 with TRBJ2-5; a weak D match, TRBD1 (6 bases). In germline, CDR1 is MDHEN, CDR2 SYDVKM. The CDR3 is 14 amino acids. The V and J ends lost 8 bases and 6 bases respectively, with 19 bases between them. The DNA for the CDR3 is TGTGCCAGCGGTACTAGTGCAGGGGCGAAGACCCAGTACTTC. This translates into CASGTSAGAKTQYF.

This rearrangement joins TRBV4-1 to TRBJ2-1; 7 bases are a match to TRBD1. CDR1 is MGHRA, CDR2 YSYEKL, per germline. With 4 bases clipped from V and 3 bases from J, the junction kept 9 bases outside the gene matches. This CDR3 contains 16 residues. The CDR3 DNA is TGCGCCAGCAGCCTTGGAGACAGGGTGATCTACAATGAGCAGTTCTTC. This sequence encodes CASSLGDRVIYNEQFF.

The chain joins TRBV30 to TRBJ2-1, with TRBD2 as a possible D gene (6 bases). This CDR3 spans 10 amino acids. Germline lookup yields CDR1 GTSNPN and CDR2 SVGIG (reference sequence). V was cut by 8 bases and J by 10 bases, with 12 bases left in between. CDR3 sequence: CALGSWEQFF. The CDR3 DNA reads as TGTGCCCTCGGGAGTTGGGAGCAGTTCTTC.

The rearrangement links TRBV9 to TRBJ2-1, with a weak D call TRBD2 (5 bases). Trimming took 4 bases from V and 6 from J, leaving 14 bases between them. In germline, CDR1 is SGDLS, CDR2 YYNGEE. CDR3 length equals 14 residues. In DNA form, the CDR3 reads TGTGCCAGCAGCACCCCGGTCCGGGGCAATGAGCAGTTCTTC. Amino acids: CASSTPVRGNEQFF. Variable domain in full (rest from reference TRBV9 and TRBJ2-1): DSGVTQTPKHLITATGQRVTLRCSPRSGDLSVYWYQQSLDQGLQFLIQYYNGEERAKGNILERFSAQQFPDLHSELNLSSLELGDSALYFCASSTPVRGNEQFFGPGTRLTVL.

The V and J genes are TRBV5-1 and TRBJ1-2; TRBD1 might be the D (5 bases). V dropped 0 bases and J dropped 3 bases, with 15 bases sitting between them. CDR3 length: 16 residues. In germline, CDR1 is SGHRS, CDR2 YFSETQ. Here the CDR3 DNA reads TGCGCCAGCAGCTTGGTCATTTCAGGGTTTGACTATGGCTACACCTTC. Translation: CASSLVISGFDYGYTF.

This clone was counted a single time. The CDR3 spells CASSVGSVWVNTEAFF. CDR3 in DNA: TGTGCCAGCAGCGTAGGAAGTGTATGGGTGAACACTGAAGCTTTCTTT. The chain couples TRBV9 to TRBJ1-1; D is unclear. The V gene lost 0 bases and the J gene lost 0 bases, with 12 bases spanning the gap. Germline CDR1 reads SGDLS; CDR2 reads YYNGEE. CDR3 length equals 16 residues.

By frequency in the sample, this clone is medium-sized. CDR3 sequence reads: CASSLGGVQETQYF. CDR3 bases: TGTGCCAGCAGTTTAGGGGGGGTCCAAGAGACCCAGTACTTC. This chain uses TRBV27 with TRBJ2-5, with 7 bases identical to TRBD2. The germline CDR1 and CDR2 sequences are MNHEY and SMNVEV (reference sequence). V was clipped by 2 bases and J by 1 base; unmatched bases: 1. This CDR3 region has 14 residues.

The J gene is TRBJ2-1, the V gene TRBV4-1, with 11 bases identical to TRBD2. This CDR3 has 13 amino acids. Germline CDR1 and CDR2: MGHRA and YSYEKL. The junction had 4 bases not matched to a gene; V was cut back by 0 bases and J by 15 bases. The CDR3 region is CASSQELAGVGFF. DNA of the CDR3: TGCGCCAGCAGCCAAGAACTAGCGGGAGTCGGGTTCTTC.

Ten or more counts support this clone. CDR3 in DNA: TGTGCCAGCAGTTGGACGGAGTATACGCAGTATTTT. Protein: CASSWTEYTQYF. The chain combines TRBV6-5 with TRBJ2-3; D unclear. Germline CDR1 and CDR2: MNHEY and SVGAGI. The ends were cut back, 4 bases at V and 7 bases at J, with 9 bases in the middle. CDR3 length equals 12 residues.

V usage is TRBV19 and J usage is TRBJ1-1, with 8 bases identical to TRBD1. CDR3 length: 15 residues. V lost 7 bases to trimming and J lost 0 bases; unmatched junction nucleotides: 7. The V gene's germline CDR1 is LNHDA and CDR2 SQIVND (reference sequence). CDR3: CASTSDRAMNTEAFF. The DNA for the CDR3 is TGTGCCAGTACCTCGGACAGGGCTATGAACACTGAAGCTTTCTTT.